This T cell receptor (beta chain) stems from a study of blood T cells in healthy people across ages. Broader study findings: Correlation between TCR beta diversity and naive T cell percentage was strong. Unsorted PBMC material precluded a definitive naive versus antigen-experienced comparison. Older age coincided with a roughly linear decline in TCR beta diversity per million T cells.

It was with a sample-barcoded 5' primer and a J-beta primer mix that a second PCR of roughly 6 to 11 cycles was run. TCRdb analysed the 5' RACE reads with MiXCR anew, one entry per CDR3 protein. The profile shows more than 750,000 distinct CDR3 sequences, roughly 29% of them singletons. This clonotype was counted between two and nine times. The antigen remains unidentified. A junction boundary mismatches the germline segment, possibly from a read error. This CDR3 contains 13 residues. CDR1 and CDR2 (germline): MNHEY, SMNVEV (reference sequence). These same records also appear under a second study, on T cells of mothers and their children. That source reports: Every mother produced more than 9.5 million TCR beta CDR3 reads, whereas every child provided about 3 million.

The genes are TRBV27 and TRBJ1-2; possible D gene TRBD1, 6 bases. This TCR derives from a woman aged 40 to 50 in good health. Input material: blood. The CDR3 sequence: CAGRQYTGNGYTF. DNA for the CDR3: TGTGCCGGCAGGCAATATACAGGGAATGGCTACACCTTC.